The 5 T cell receptor beta chains listed next were all sequenced from one sample in a study of graft-versus-host responses after intestinal transplantation. Their target antigens are unknown. Clones were sequenced by immunoSEQ multiplex PCR, and TCRdb holds only the in-frame ones, with some missing. The top ten clones hold roughly 0.15% of a sample with 130,000 or so clones, just over 90% of them seen once. The sample here was unstimulated CD4+ T cells sorted from spleen or lymph node cells, taken before intestinal transplant. The receptors derive from a human donor who received an intestinal transplant.

The chain couples TRBV27 to TRBJ1-6, with unresolved D. The length of the CDR3 is 13 residues. The germline V gene has CDR1 MNHEY and CDR2 SMNVEV (reference sequence). Trimming took 3 bases from V and 4 from J, leaving 4 bases between them. The CDR3 DNA reads TGTGCCAGCAGTTTGGATTATAATTCACCCCTCCACTTT. Translated: CASSLDYNSPLHF.

V is TRBV5-1 and J is TRBJ2-3, with 11 bases that match TRBD1. The V segment lost 0 bases and the J segment 3 bases; nucleotides outside the gene matches: 3. CDR3 size: 16 residues. Germline lookup yields CDR1 SGHRS and CDR2 YFSETQ. The CDR3 loop is CASSLGTGGGTDTQYF. The CDR3 coding sequence is TGCGCCAGCAGCTTGGGGACAGGGGGCGGGACAGATACGCAGTATTTT.

The rearrangement joins TRBV28 to TRBJ2-1; D assignment may be TRBD1 or TRBD2 (5 bases each). This CDR3 has 17 residues. CDR1 and CDR2 from the germline V gene are MDHEN and SYDVKM. The V end was cut by 4 bases, the J end by 5 bases, with 21 bases between. CDR3 coding DNA: TGTGCCAGCAGTTATACCCCCGGGACCCTTTTTGACAATGAGCAGTTCTTC. As protein: CASSYTPGTLFDNEQFF.

The J gene is TRBJ2-6, the V gene TRBV12-5; TRBD1 or TRBD2 may be the D gene (5 bases each). The CDR3 spans 16 residues. Between the trimmed V and J ends, which lost 2 bases and 4 bases, there was a span of 12 bases. Germline loops: CDR1 LGHNT, CDR2 FRNRAP. In DNA form, the CDR3 reads TGTGCTAGTGGTTTGCCTCAAGGGGAGGGGGCCAACGTCCTGACTTTC. It is translated as CASGLPQGEGANVLTF.

V is TRBV6-1 and J is TRBJ1-6; D is ambiguous. The CDR3 extends over 13 amino acids. Germline V gene data show CDR1 as MNHNS and CDR2 as SASEGT. Trimming pared 2 bases from V and 7 bases from J, leaving 6 bases between. The CDR3 bases are TGTGCCAGCAGTGAATTGGGGAATTCACCCCTCCACTTT. Protein product: CASSELGNSPLHF.